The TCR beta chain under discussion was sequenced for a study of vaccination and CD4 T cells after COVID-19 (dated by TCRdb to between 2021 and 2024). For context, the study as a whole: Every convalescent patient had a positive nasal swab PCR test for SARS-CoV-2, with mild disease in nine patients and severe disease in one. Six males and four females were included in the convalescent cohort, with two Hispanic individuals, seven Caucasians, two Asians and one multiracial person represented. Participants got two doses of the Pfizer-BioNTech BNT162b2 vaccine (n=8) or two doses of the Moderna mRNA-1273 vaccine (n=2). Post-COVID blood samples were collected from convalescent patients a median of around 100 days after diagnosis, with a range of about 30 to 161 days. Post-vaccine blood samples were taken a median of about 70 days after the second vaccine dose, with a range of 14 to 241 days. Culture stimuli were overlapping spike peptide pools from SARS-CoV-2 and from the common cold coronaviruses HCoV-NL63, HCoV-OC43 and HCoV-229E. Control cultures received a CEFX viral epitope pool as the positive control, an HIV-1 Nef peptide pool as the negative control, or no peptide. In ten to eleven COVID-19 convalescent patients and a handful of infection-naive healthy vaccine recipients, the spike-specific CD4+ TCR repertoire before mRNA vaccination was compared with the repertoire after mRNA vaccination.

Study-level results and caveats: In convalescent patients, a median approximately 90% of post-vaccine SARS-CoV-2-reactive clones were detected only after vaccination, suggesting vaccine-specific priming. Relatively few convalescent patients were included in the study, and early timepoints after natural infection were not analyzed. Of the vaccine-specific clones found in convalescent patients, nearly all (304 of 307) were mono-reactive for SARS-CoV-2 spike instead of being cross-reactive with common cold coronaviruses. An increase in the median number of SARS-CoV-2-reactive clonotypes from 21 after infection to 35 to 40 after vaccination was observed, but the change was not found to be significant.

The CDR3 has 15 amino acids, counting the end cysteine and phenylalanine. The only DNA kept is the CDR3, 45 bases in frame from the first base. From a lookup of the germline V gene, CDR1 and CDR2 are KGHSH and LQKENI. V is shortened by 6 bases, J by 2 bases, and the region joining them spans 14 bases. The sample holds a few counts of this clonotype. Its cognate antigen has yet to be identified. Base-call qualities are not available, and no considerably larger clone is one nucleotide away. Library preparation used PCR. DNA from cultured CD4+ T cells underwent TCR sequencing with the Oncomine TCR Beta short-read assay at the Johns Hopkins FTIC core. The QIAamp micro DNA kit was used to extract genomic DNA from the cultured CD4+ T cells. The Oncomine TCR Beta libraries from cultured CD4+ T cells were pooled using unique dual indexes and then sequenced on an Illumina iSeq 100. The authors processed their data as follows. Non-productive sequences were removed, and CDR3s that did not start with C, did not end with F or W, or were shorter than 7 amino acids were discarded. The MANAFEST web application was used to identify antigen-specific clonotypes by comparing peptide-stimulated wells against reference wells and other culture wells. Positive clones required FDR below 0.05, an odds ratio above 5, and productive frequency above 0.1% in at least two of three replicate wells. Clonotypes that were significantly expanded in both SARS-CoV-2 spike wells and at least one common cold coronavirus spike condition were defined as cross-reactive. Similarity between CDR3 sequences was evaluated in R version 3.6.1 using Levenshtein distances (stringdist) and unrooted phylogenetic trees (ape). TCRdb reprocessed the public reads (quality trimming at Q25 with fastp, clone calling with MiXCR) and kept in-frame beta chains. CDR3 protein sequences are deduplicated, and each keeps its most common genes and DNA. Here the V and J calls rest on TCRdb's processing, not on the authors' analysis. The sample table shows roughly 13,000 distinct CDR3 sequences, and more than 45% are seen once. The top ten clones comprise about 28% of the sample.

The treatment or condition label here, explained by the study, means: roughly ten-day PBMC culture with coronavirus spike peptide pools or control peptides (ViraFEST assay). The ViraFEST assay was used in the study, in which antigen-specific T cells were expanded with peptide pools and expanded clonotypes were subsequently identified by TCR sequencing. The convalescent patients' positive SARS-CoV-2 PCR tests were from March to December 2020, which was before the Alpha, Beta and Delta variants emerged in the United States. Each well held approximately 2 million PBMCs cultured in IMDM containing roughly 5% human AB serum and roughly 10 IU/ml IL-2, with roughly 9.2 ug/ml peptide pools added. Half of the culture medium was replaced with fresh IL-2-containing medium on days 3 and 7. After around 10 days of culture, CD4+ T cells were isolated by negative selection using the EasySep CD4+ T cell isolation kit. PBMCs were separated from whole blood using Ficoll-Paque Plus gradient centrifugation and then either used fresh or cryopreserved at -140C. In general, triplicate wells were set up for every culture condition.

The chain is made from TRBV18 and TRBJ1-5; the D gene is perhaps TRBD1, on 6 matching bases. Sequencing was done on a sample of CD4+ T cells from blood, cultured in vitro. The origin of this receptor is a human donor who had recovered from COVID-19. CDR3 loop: CASSPGGQGNQPQHF. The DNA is TGTGCCAGCTCCCCCGGGGGGCAGGGCAATCAGCCCCAGCATTTT.